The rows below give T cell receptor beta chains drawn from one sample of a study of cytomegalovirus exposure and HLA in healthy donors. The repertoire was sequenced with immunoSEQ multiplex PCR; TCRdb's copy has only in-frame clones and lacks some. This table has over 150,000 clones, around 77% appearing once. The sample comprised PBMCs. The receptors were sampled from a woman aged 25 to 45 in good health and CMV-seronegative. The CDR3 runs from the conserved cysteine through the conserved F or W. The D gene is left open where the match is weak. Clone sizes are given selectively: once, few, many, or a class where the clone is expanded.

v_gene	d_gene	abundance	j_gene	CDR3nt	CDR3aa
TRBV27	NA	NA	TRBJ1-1	TGTGCCAGCAGTTTAGGGGGGGCTGGTGAAGCTTTCTTT	CASSLGGAGEAFF
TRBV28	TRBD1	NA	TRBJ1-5	TGTGCCAGCCTAGACAGGGTTAACAATCAGCCCCAGCATTTT	CASLDRVNNQPQHF
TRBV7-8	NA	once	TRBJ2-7	TGTGCCAGCAGCTTAGTGGGGGGTTACGAGCAGTACTTC	CASSLVGGYEQYF
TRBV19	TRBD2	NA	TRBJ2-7	TGTGCCAGTAGTATAGATGTCGCGGCTAGCGGGGTCTACGAGCAGTACTTC	CASSIDVAASGVYEQYF
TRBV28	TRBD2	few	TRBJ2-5	TGTGCCAGCAGTTTAGGTCCAGCGGGAGAGACGGGGCAGTACTTC	CASSLGPAGETGQYF
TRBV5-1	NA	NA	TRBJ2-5	TGCGCCAGCAGCTTGGTTGGTCGGTTGGAGACCCAGTACTTC	CASSLVGRLETQYF
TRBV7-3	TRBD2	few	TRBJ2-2	TGTGCCAGCAGCTTTAATAGCGGGGGGACGAACACCGGGGAGCTGTTTTTT	CASSFNSGGTNTGELFF
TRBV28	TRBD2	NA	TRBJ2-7	TGTGCCAGCAGTAAACCGGACAGGTCGGTCTTTCTAGCGGGAGTGGACGAGCAGTACTTC	CASSKPDRSVFLAGVDEQYF
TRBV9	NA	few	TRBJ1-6	TGTGCCAGCAGCGGAGCCGCTCGCAATTCACCCCTCCACTTT	CASSGAARNSPLHF
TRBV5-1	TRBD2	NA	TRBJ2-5	TGCGCCAGCAGTCCCGGACTAGCGGGAGGACATGGGGGGGAGACCCAGTACTTC	CASSPGLAGGHGGETQYF
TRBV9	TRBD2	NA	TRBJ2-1	TGTGCCAGCAGCGTAGCGGGAGGCAAAAATGAGCAGTTCTTC	CASSVAGGKNEQFF
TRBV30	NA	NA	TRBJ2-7	TGTGCCTGGAGTCGGAGAGGGGGAAGGTACGAGCAGTACTTC	CAWSRRGGRYEQYF
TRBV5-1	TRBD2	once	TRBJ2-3	TGCGCCAGCAGCTTGGAGCCTAGCGGGGGGGGCACAGATACGCAGTATTTT	CASSLEPSGGGTDTQYF
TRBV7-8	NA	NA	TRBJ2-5	TGTGCCAGCAGCTTAGGTGGACAGCCGTCACCTACCCAGTACTTC	CASSLGGQPSPTQYF
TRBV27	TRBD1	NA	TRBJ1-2	TGTGCCAGCAGTTCCTGGACAGGAAGGTTCTATGGCTACACCTTC	CASSSWTGRFYGYTF
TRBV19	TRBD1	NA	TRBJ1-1	TGTGCCAGTACCACACGCCCGGGGGACAGGGCTGCAGCTTTCTTT	CASTTRPGDRAAAFF
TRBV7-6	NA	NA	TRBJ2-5	TGTGCCAGCAGCTTATACGATGCCCCGAGGGAGACCCAGTACTTC	CASSLYDAPRETQYF